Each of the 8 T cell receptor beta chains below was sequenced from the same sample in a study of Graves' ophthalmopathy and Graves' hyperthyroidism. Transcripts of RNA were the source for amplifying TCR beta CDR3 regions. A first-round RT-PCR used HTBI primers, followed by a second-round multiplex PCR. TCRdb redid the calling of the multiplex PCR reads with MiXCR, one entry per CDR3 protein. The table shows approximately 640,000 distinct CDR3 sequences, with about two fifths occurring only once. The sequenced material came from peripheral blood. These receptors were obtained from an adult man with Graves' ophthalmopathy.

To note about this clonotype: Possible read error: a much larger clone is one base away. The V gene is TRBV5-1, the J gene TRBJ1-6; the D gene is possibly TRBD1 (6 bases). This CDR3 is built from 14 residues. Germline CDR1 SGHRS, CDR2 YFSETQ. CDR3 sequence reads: CASSSGQNNSLLHF. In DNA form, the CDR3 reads TGCGCCAGCAGCTCCGGACAGAATAATTCACTCCTCCACTTT.

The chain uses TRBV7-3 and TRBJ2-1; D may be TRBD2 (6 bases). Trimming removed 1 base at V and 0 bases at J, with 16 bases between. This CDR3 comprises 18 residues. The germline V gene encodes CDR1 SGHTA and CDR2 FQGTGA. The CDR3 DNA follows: TGTGCCAGCAGCTTAATCTTCCGGTACGGGAGCTCCTACAATGAGCAGTTCTTC. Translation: CASSLIFRYGSSYNEQFF.

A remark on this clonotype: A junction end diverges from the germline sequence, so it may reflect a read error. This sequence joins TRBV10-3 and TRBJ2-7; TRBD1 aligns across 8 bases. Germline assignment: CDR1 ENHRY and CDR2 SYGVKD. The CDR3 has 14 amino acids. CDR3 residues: CASSFGQGIYEQYF. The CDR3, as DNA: TGTGCCAGCAGTTTCGGACAGGGAATCTACGAGCAGTACTTC.

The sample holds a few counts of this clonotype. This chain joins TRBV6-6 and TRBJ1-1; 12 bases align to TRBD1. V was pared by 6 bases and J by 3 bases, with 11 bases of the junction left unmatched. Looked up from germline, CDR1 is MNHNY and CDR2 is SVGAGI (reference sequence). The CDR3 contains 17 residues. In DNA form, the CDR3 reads TGTGCCAGCAGGAGAAATCGGGACAGGGGGCACGACACTGAAGCTTTCTTT. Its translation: CASRRNRDRGHDTEAFF.

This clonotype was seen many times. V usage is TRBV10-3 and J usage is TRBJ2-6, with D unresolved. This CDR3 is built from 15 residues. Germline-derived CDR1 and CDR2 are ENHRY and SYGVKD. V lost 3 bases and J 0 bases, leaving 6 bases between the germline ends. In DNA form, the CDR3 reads TGTGCCATCAGTGAATTCTCCTCTGGGGCCAACGTCCTGACTTTC. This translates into CAISEFSSGANVLTF.

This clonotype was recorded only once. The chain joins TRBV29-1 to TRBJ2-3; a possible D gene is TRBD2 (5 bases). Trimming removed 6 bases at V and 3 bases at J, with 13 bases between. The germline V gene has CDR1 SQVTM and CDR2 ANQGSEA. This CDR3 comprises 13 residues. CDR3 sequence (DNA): TGCAGCGTCCGATCGACGGGAACAGATACGCAGTATTTT. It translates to CSVRSTGTDTQYF.

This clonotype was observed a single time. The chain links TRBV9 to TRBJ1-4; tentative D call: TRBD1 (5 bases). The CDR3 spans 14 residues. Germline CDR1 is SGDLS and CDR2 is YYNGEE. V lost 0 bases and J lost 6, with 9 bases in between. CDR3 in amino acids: CASSVVQGDEKLFF. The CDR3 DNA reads TGTGCCAGCAGCGTAGTCCAGGGTGATGAAAAACTGTTTTTT.

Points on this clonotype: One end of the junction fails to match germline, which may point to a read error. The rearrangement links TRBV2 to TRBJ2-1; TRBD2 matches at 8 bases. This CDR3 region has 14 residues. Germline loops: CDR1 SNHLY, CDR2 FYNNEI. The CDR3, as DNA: TGTGCCAGCAATGAAGTAGGGACTAGAAATGAGCAGTTCTTC. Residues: CASNEVGTRNEQFF.